This T cell receptor (beta chain) was captured by sequencing in a study of blood T cell repertoires in COVID-19. Study in general: The samples span acute and convalescent COVID-19 from the United States, Italy and Spain. T cells, B-cell-depleted T cells, or PBMCs supplied cDNA or gDNA.

The germline V gene encodes CDR1 MNHNS and CDR2 SASEGT. The CDR3 is made up of 16 amino acids. Deletions cut 3 bases from V and 3 bases from J, with 15 bases between. As processed by the authors: Using reference gene primer amplification, nucleated cell counts were estimated. Libraries were prepared by immunoSEQ multiplex PCR; TCRdb keeps only in-frame clonotypes and omits some of them. V and J calls and clone size are as listed in that table; D and trimming were resolved from the DNA. This table has around 150,000 clones, 85% appearing once. Sequenced input: peripheral blood. The chain employs TRBV6-1 and TRBJ1-5, with D hard to call. The receptor was derived from a human donor with acute or convalescent COVID-19. The donor label of this sample is uncertain. The CDR3 protein is CASSDLAGGSNQPQHF. CDR3 nucleotides: TGTGCCAGCAGTGATTTGGCAGGTGGCTCCAATCAGCCCCAGCATTTT.